The 19 T cell receptor beta chains below were found in one sample sequenced in a study of blood T cell repertoires in COVID-19. Using immunoSEQ multiplex PCR, the repertoire was profiled, and TCRdb retains in-frame clones only, with some absent. This table has 270,000 or so clones, approximately 86% appearing once. The sample was PBMCs or T cells enriched from blood (not recorded which). Receptors were obtained from a woman aged 18-29 years who had recovered from COVID-19.

The chain couples TRBV5-1 to TRBJ2-7; D not resolved. Looked up from germline, CDR1 is SGHRS and CDR2 is YFSETQ. The ends were cut back, 0 bases at V and 1 base at J, with 14 bases in the middle. The CDR3 loop spans 16 amino acids. CDR3 nucleotide sequence: TGCGCCAGCAGCTTGGGTACTTCGCTACTATCCTACGAGCAGTACTTC. It is translated as CASSLGTSLLSYEQYF.

The rearrangement uses TRBV10-3 and TRBJ2-1; TRBD2 matches 11 bases. Germline CDR1 and CDR2: ENHRY and SYGVKD. The trim removed 0 bases at V and 7 bases at J, leaving 5 bases unmatched. CDR3 length: 16 residues. This CDR3 reads CAISESGTSGENEQFF. CDR3 bases: TGTGCCATCAGTGAGTCCGGGACTAGCGGCGAGAATGAGCAGTTCTTC.

As to this clone: One junction end disagrees with the germline gene, perhaps due to a read error. The J gene is TRBJ2-7, the V gene TRBV18; 8 nucleotides agree with TRBD2. This CDR3 is built from 16 residues. Germline V CDR1 and CDR2: KGHSH, LQKENI. CDR3 DNA: TGTGCCAGCTCACCGCGGGGGGCCCTAAGCCCCTATGAGCAGTACTTC. Translation: CASSPRGALSPYEQYF.

V is TRBV6-2 or TRBV6-3 and J is TRBJ2-5, with 7 positions matching TRBD2. V gave up 0 bases and J gave up 5 bases; unmatched junction bases: 15. Germline lookup yields CDR1 MNHEY and CDR2 SVGEGT. The CDR3 is 18 residues long. CDR3 nucleotides: TGTGCCAGCAGTTACTCGACAACTGAAGCGGGGTGGGAGGAGACCCAGTACTTC. This encodes CASSYSTTEAGWEETQYF.

The CDR3, as DNA: TGTGCCAGCAGCTTTGCTAGCGGGACTGCCTACGAGCAGTACTTC. Protein: CASSFASGTAYEQYF. The rearrangement uses TRBV11-2 and TRBJ2-7; 9 bases match TRBD2. This CDR3 has 15 amino acids. With 3 bases clipped from V and 2 bases from J, the junction kept 5 bases outside the gene matches. Germline V CDR1 and CDR2: SGHAT, FQNNGV.

This clone was seen a single time. The chain employs TRBV5-4 and TRBJ2-5, with 7 bases matching TRBD1. The germline gives CDR1 SGHNT, CDR2 YYREEE (reference sequence). The junction had 3 bases not matched to a gene; V was cut back by 2 bases and J by 2 bases. This CDR3 contains 14 residues. The CDR3 nucleotides are TGTGCCAGCAGCTTCCACAGGGGTCAAGAGACCCAGTACTTC. Encoded protein: CASSFHRGQETQYF.

The chain is built from TRBV10-3 and TRBJ1-1, with TRBD1 identical over 9 bases. The germline V gene has CDR1 ENHRY and CDR2 SYGVKD. Trimming removed 4 bases from V and 2 bases from J; junction bases left unmatched: 5. The CDR3 is made up of 15 amino acids. The CDR3 loop reads CAISGTGQGNTEAFF. The CDR3 coding sequence is TGTGCCATCAGTGGCACGGGACAGGGAAACACTGAAGCTTTCTTT.

The chain combines TRBV7-6 with TRBJ1-1; 11 nucleotides agree with TRBD1. This CDR3 is built from 16 residues. Germline loops: CDR1 SGHVS, CDR2 FNYEAQ. V was pared by 6 bases and J by 1 base, with 7 bases of the junction left unmatched. The CDR3 is CASRSWTGGRNTEAFF. The CDR3 DNA follows: TGTGCCAGCAGGTCGTGGACAGGGGGCAGGAACACTGAAGCTTTCTTT.

The chain employs TRBV30 and TRBJ2-7; D might be TRBD2 (6 bases). This CDR3 contains 13 residues. Germline lookup yields CDR1 GTSNPN and CDR2 SVGIG (reference sequence). Trimming left V 5 bases short and J 0 bases short, with 11 bases between. The CDR3 DNA sequence: TGTGCCTGGGGGCTGGGGGGCTCCTACGAGCAGTACTTC. Its translation is CAWGLGGSYEQYF.

The chain employs TRBV7-6 and TRBJ1-4; possibly TRBD1 for D (6 bases). The CDR3 is 15 amino acids. The germline V and J ends were trimmed by 6 bases and 8 bases, with 19 bases remaining between them. Germline CDR1 and CDR2: SGHVS and FNYEAQ. This CDR3 reads CASSSAYRAQEKLFF. The DNA for the CDR3 is TGTGCCAGCAGTTCTGCCTACAGGGCGCAGGAAAAACTGTTTTTT.

This clone was seen a few times. The chain has TRBV6-1 and TRBJ1-1, with D uncertain. This CDR3 spans 12 amino acids. The germline V gene encodes CDR1 MNHNS and CDR2 SASEGT. Deletions cut 3 bases from V and 10 bases from J, with 12 bases between. The CDR3, as DNA: TGTGCCAGCAGTGACCCGGGGAATGTAGCTTTCTTT. Its protein product is CASSDPGNVAFF.

The chain uses TRBV27 and TRBJ2-1; D is possibly TRBD1 (6 bases). Germline V gene sequence: CDR1 MNHEY, CDR2 SMNVEV (reference sequence). This CDR3 spans 15 amino acids. Between the trimmed V and J ends, which lost 6 bases and 5 bases, there was a span of 17 bases. The DNA of the CDR3 is TGTGCCAGCAGCTCAACAGGGCTGTACCACAATGAGCAGTTCTTC. This sequence encodes CASSSTGLYHNEQFF.

The chain is built from TRBV9 and TRBJ2-5, with 12 positions matching TRBD2. The V segment lost 4 bases and the J segment 4 bases; nucleotides outside the gene matches: 5. Germline CDR1 SGDLS, CDR2 YYNGEE. The CDR3 runs 15 residues. The CDR3 region is CASSSTSGSLETQYF. The DNA of the CDR3 is TGTGCCAGCAGCTCGACTAGCGGGAGTCTAGAGACCCAGTACTTC.

This clone was seen more than once but under ten times. The rearrangement links TRBV7-3 to TRBJ1-1, with D tentatively TRBD1 (5 bases). The ends were cut back, 2 bases at V and 1 base at J, with 5 bases in the middle. CDR1 is SGHTA and CDR2 is FQGTGA in the germline V gene. This CDR3 spans 13 amino acids. CDR3: CASSLGANTEAFF. CDR3 nucleotides: TGTGCCAGCAGCTTAGGGGCGAACACTGAAGCTTTCTTT.

The chain uses TRBV30 and TRBJ2-2; D may be TRBD1 (7 bases). V gave up 3 bases and J gave up 1 base, with 12 bases separating them. Germline CDR1 reads GTSNPN; CDR2 reads SVGIG (reference sequence). The CDR3 spans 15 residues. This CDR3 is CAWRSRDRNTGELFF. CDR3 nucleotides: TGTGCCTGGAGGTCGCGGGACAGGAACACCGGGGAGCTGTTTTTT.

V gene TRBV9 combines with J gene TRBJ2-1, with 13 bases lining up with TRBD2. The CDR3 contains 14 residues. Losses at the gene ends were 4 bases for V and 9 bases for J; bases not matched to a gene: 4. In germline, CDR1 is SGDLS, CDR2 YYNGEE. The CDR3 loop is CASSPRLAGGEQFF. CDR3 nucleotides: TGTGCCAGCAGCCCCAGACTAGCGGGGGGTGAGCAGTTCTTC.

This clone was counted a single time. The chain joins TRBV7-3 to TRBJ2-2, with D possibly being TRBD2 (6 bases). This CDR3 spans 14 amino acids. CDR1 and CDR2 from the germline V gene are SGHTA and FQGTGA. V lost 7 bases and J 3 bases, leaving 12 bases between the germline ends. CDR3 amino acids: CASTSGTHTGELFF. Here the CDR3 DNA reads TGTGCCAGCACCTCCGGGACTCACACCGGGGAGCTGTTTTTT.

The chain couples TRBV9 to TRBJ1-4, with 8 bases fitting TRBD1. In germline, CDR1 is SGDLS, CDR2 YYNGEE. J gave up 0 bases and V 0 bases, and 1 base lay outside the gene matches. The CDR3 has 16 amino acids. CDR3: CASSVGGQATNEKLFF. The CDR3 DNA follows: TGTGCCAGCAGCGTAGGGGGACAGGCAACTAATGAAAAACTGTTTTTT.

This clone has just a few counts. V usage is TRBV14 and J usage is TRBJ1-1, with 7 bases lining up with TRBD1. Germline CDR1 SGHDN, CDR2 FVKESK. Germline trimming cut 0 bases from V and 4 bases from J; bases unmatched to any gene: 14. The CDR3 totals 18 residues. The CDR3: CASSQDLVGGEGGTEAFF. The CDR3 nucleotides are TGTGCCAGCAGCCAAGATCTAGTAGGGGGCGAGGGGGGCACTGAAGCTTTCTTT.